The source of this TCR beta chain is a study of OX40 agonist ivuxolimab in advanced cancers. With 6 bases clipped from V and 9 bases from J, the junction kept 16 bases outside the gene matches. The CDR3 has 16 residues. The germline V gene encodes CDR1 LNHDA and CDR2 SQIVND (reference sequence). Only in-frame clones appear in the TCRdb table, and some are missing; sequencing was by immunoSEQ multiplex PCR. The sample has tens of thousands of clones, approximately 80% seen once; the top ten hold 1.2%. This clonotype was obtained from an adult with an advanced solid tumor such as melanoma, head and neck, liver or kidney cancer. The sample consisted of CD4+ or CD8+ T cells sorted from blood, taken in a trial of the OX40 agonist ivuxolimab. The genes are TRBV19 and TRBJ2-1; 8 bases agree with TRBD2. The CDR3 DNA follows: TGTGCCAGTAGCTGGGGACTAGGAAAGGGGCTCGGTGAGCAGTTCTTC. This codes for CASSWGLGKGLGEQFF. The variable domain in full, with the rest retrieved from reference TRBV19 and TRBJ2-1, is DGGITQSPKYLFRKEGQNVTLSCEQNLNHDAMYWYRQDPGQGLRLIYYSQIVNDFQKGDIAEGYSVSREKKESFPLTVTSAQKNPTAFYLCASSWGLGKGLGEQFFGPGTRLTVL.